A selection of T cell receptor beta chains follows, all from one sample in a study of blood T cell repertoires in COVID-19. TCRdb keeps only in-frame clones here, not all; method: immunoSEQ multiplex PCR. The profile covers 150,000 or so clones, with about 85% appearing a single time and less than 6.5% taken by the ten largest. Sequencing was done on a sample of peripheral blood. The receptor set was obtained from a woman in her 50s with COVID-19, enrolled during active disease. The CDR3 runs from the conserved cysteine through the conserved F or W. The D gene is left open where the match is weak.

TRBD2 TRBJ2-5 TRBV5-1 TGCGCCAGCAGCTTGGGAGGGTTGGGGACTAGCGGGGGATGGCGACAAGAGACCCAGTACTTC CASSLGGLGTSGGWRQETQYF
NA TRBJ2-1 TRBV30 TGTGCCTGGAGTGAAGTCCTAGAGCAGTTCTTC CAWSEVLEQFF
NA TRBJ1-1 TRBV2 TGTGCCAGCAGTGAAGAGGAGGTCACTGAAGCTTTCTTT CASSEEEVTEAFF
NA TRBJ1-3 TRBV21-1 TGTGCCAGCCGCTGGCAGGGAATCGTTGGAAACACCATATATTTT CASRWQGIVGNTIYF
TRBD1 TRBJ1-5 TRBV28 TGTGCCAGCAGCATAACCGGGACAGGGCGGATTCAGCCCCAGCATTTT CASSITGTGRIQPQHF
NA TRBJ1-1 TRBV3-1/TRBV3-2 TGTGCCAGCAGCCAAGGGACTGTCATGAACACTGAAGCTTTCTTT CASSQGTVMNTEAFF
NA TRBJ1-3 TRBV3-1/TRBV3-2 TGTGCCAGCAGCCAAGTACAAGGGGGAGCTGGAAACACCATATATTTT CASSQVQGGAGNTIYF
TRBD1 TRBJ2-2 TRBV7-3 TGTGCCAGCAGCCAGACAGGGGTAAAAAACACCGGGGAGCTGTTTTTT CASSQTGVKNTGELFF
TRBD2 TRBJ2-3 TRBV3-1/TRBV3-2 TGTGCCAGCAGCCTCCGGACTAGCGCAGCACCAGATACGCAGTATTTT CASSLRTSAAPDTQYF
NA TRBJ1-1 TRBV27 TGTGCCAGCAGACTAGGGCACAAGAACACTGAAGCTTTCTTT CASRLGHKNTEAFF
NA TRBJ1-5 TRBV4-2 TGTGCCAGCAGCCAAGATTTTACAATTAGCAATCAGCCCCAGCATTTT CASSQDFTISNQPQHF
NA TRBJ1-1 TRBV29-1 TGCAGCGTTGGGGACAATACTAACACTGAAGCTTTCTTT CSVGDNTNTEAFF
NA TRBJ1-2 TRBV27 TGTGCCAGCAGGGGGACTGAATTGAACTATGGCTACACCTTC CASRGTELNYGYTF
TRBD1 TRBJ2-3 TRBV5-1 TGCGCCAGCAGCCCGGACAGGGACACAGATACGCAGTATTTT CASSPDRDTDTQYF